These 24 T cell receptor beta chains originate from one sample sequenced in a study of PD-1 blockade in classical Hodgkin lymphoma. Assay: immunoSEQ multiplex PCR; the TCRdb copy retains only in-frame clones and omits some. The sample lists approximately 18,000 clones, more than 75% occurring once. Each patient relapsed following autologous stem cell transplantation, and prior brentuximab vedotin exposure differed. Sequences were derived from peripheral blood mononuclear cells (PBMCs), sampled before the second cycle of nivolumab. All receptors derive from a human donor with classical Hodgkin lymphoma.

In DNA form, the CDR3 reads TGTGCCAGTAGTATTGGGGTAGCTCAAGATACGCAGTATTTT. It is translated as CASSIGVAQDTQYF. This sequence joins TRBV19 and TRBJ2-3; no definite D call. The germline V gene has CDR1 LNHDA and CDR2 SQIVND (reference sequence). The V and J ends lost 3 bases and 5 bases respectively, with 12 bases between them. This CDR3 contains 14 residues.

The chain uses TRBV21-1 and TRBJ2-4; the D call TRBD2 from the table was never checked on the DNA. TRBV21-1 is termed a pseudogene. This CDR3 comprises 16 residues. CDR3: CASSKAYFGTKNIQYF. Here the CDR3 DNA reads TGTGCCAGCAGCAAAGCTTATTTCGGGACCAAAAACATTCAGTACTTC.

This chain connects TRBV2 to TRBJ2-5, with 7 bases fitting TRBD2. The J segment lost 9 bases and the V segment lost 0 bases, leaving 10 bases of the junction unmatched. Germline loops: CDR1 SNHLY, CDR2 FYNNEI. This CDR3 contains 15 residues. CDR3 loop: CASSEAVTGGKPQYF. The CDR3 region has the DNA TGTGCCAGCAGTGAAGCGGTGACGGGGGGAAAACCCCAGTACTTC.

The CDR3: CASSNPTGSLNYGYTF. In nucleotides, the CDR3 is TGTGCCAGCAGCAACCCGACAGGGAGCCTTAACTATGGCTACACCTTC. This chain uses TRBV21-1 with TRBJ1-2; TRBD1, the D gene given by the table, was not confirmed from the DNA. TRBV21-1 is termed a pseudogene. The CDR3 is 16 amino acids.

V and J are TRBV19 and TRBJ1-1; TRBD1 might be the D (6 bases). V was shortened by 4 bases and J by 4 bases, with 16 bases between the two germline ends. The CDR3 consists of 15 residues. Germline CDR1 LNHDA, CDR2 SQIVND (reference sequence). CDR3 sequence: CASSRGGGGGTEAFF. The CDR3 DNA is TGTGCCAGTAGTAGGGGCGGAGGGGGTGGCACTGAAGCTTTCTTT.

V gene TRBV19 combines with J gene TRBJ1-4, with D uncertain. Trimming removed 7 bases at V and 0 bases at J, with 12 bases between. Germline V CDR1 and CDR2: LNHDA, SQIVND (reference sequence). The CDR3 runs 15 residues. This chain's CDR3 is CASNSDETTNEKLFF. Written as DNA, the CDR3 is TGTGCCAGTAATTCGGACGAAACAACTAATGAAAAACTGTTTTTT.

The chain employs TRBV13 and TRBJ2-7; 9 bases fit TRBD1. This CDR3 region has 14 residues. Germline V gene data show CDR1 as PRHDT and CDR2 as FYEKMQ (reference sequence). V was clipped by 2 bases and J by 7 bases; unmatched bases: 6. For the CDR3, the DNA is TGTGCCAGCAGCTTATGGGACAGGGCAAGTGAGCAGTACTTC. This sequence encodes CASSLWDRASEQYF.

This chain connects TRBV5-1 to TRBJ2-1; TRBD2 agrees at 7 bases. V was clipped by 4 bases and J by 1 base; unmatched bases: 5. Germline V gives CDR1 SGHRS, CDR2 YFSETQ. The CDR3 extends over 15 amino acids. The CDR3 spells CASSRGGGSYNEQFF. CDR3 DNA: TGCGCCAGCAGCCGGGGCGGGGGATCCTACAATGAGCAGTTCTTC.

V and J are TRBV4-2 and TRBJ2-1; 16 nucleotides align to TRBD2. The V and J ends lost 2 bases and 3 bases, in that order; junction bases with no gene match: 7. Germline V gene sequence: CDR1 LGHNA, CDR2 YNFKEQ. CDR3 length: 19 amino acids. The CDR3 bases are TGTGCCAGCAGCCAACCGGGACTAGCGGGGGGGCTTGGCTACAATGAGCAGTTCTTC. Translation gives CASSQPGLAGGLGYNEQFF.

The chain is built from TRBV27 and TRBJ1-6, with D hard to call. This CDR3 has 17 amino acids. Germline V gene sequence: CDR1 MNHEY, CDR2 SMNVEV (reference sequence). Deletions cut 5 bases from V and 6 bases from J, with 20 bases between. Written as DNA, the CDR3 is TGTGCCAGCAGTCCTTGGACCCTGAAGACTCCTAATTCACCCCTCCACTTT. It specifies CASSPWTLKTPNSPLHF.

The chain employs TRBV7-2 and TRBJ2-3; 8 nucleotides align to TRBD2. CDR3 length: 15 amino acids. CDR1 and CDR2 (germline): SGHTA, FQGNSA. V was pared by 0 bases and J by 1 base, with 0 bases of the junction left unmatched. The CDR3 is CASSLASGGTDTQYF. The CDR3 bases are TGTGCCAGCAGCTTAGCTAGCGGGGGCACAGATACGCAGTATTTT.

In this sample, this clone turned up a few times. The gene calls are TRBV7-9 and TRBJ2-7, with a tentative D call TRBD1 (5 bases). The CDR3 totals 15 residues. Per the germline V gene, CDR1 is SEHNR and CDR2 is FQNEAQ (reference sequence). V gave up 5 bases and J gave up 7 bases, with 21 bases separating them. The CDR3 DNA reads TGTGCCAGCAGCCCGAGCTCCAGGGTACGTGAGGAGCAGTACTTC. It yields the protein CASSPSSRVREEQYF.

This chain joins TRBV6-4 and TRBJ2-1, with 9 bases that match TRBD2. The CDR3 contains 16 residues. J gave up 8 bases and V 0 bases, and 8 bases lay outside the gene matches. Germline-derived CDR1 and CDR2 are MRHNA and SNTAGT. Here the CDR3 reads CASSDSSAGGLDEQFF. DNA for the CDR3: TGTGCCAGCAGTGACTCGTCCGCGGGGGGGTTGGATGAGCAGTTCTTC.

CDR3: CSVDSGNTIYF. The CDR3, as DNA: TGCAGCGTCGACTCTGGAAACACCATATATTTT. The chain couples TRBV29-1 to TRBJ1-3; no reliable D call. Trimming pared 6 bases from V and 0 bases from J, leaving 3 bases between. CDR1 is SQVTM, CDR2 ANQGSEA, per germline. The CDR3 extends over 11 amino acids.

The chain joins TRBV7-2 to TRBJ2-3; D possibly corresponds to TRBD2 (5 bases). The CDR3 totals 13 residues. CDR1 and CDR2 from the germline V gene are SGHTA and FQGNSA. The V and J ends lost 2 bases and 6 bases respectively, with 9 bases between them. The DNA for the CDR3 is TGTGCCAGCAGCTTACCCGTAGCGGATACGCAGTATTTT. Encoded protein: CASSLPVADTQYF. Full variable domain (missing parts from reference TRBV7-2 and TRBJ2-3): GAGVSQSPSNKVTEKGKDVELRCDPISGHTALYWYRQSLGQGLEFLIYFQGNSAPDKSGLPSDRFSAERTGGSVSTLTIQRTQQEDSAVYLCASSLPVADTQYFGPGTRLTVL.

The chain carries TRBV19 and TRBJ2-5; D is possibly TRBD2 (7 bases). The CDR3 covers 17 residues. Germline V gives CDR1 LNHDA, CDR2 SQIVND (reference sequence). Between the trimmed V and J ends, which lost 3 bases and 5 bases, there was a span of 22 bases. In DNA, the CDR3 is TGTGCCAGTAGTATCCGGGCATTGGCGGGGGCGGGGGAGACCCAGTACTTC. Protein sequence: CASSIRALAGAGETQYF.

The chain joins TRBV7-2 to TRBJ2-7, with 12 bases that match TRBD1. The V gene's germline CDR1 is SGHTA and CDR2 FQGNSA. This CDR3 has 15 residues. The ends lost 5 bases at V and 4 bases at J; junction bases unmatched: 6. The chain's CDR3 is CASSRPGQGAYEQYF. The CDR3, as DNA: TGTGCCAGCAGCCGCCCGGGACAGGGGGCTTACGAGCAGTACTTC.

This clone showed up just a few times. In the same sample, other DNA sequences code for this CDR3. V is TRBV7-2 and J is TRBJ2-1; 11 bases are a match to TRBD2. The CDR3 totals 15 residues. Germline V lookup: CDR1 SGHTA, CDR2 FQGNSA. V trimming: 5 bases; J trimming: 5 bases; junction bases outside the gene matches: 5. The CDR3 sequence: CASSPGLAGNNEQFF. CDR3 nucleotide sequence: TGTGCCAGCAGCCCCGGACTAGCGGGTAACAATGAGCAGTTCTTC.

This clone occurred once. This chain joins TRBV30 and TRBJ1-4; the D gene is possibly TRBD1 (5 bases). Germline CDR1 is GTSNPN and CDR2 is SVGIG (reference sequence). The length of the CDR3 is 14 residues. Trimming removed 5 bases from V and 0 bases from J, with 10 bases in between. CDR3 protein: CAWAGTPTNEKLFF. The CDR3 region has the DNA TGTGCCTGGGCCGGGACCCCAACTAATGAAAAACTGTTTTTT.

This rearrangement joins TRBV7-3 to TRBJ2-3; 7 bases match TRBD2. The V gene end was trimmed by 6 bases and the J gene end by 6 bases; junction bases not matched to a gene: 12. The CDR3 length is 15 residues. Germline CDR1 reads SGHTA; CDR2 reads FQGTGA. As DNA, the CDR3 is TGTGCCAGCAGGGCAGGGTACGGGAGGAGCGATACGCAGTATTTT. Translating gives CASRAGYGRSDTQYF.

This clone was observed a few times. The chain combines TRBV6-1 with TRBJ2-6; D ambiguous. V was shortened by 7 bases and J by 3 bases, with 10 bases between the two germline ends. The V gene's germline CDR1 is MNHNS and CDR2 SASEGT. The CDR3 is 14 residues long. CDR3 residues: CASTPNRGANVLTF. In DNA form, the CDR3 reads TGTGCCAGCACCCCCAATCGTGGGGCCAACGTCCTGACTTTC.

Judged by abundance, this clone is medium-sized. One junction end does not reproduce the germline sequence, and a read error may be involved. Other nucleotide sequences from this sample produce the same CDR3. The V call is TRBV5-1, the J call TRBJ1-1; D remains unclear. The CDR3 covers 13 residues. Germline CDR1 reads SGHRS; CDR2 reads YFSETQ. The CDR3, as DNA: TGTGCCAGCAGCTTGGTAGGGAAGACTGAAGCTTTCTTT. Protein sequence: CASSLVGKTEAFF.

J is TRBJ2-4 and V is TRBV28; 7 bases agree with TRBD1. CDR1 is MDHEN, CDR2 SYDVKM, per germline. The V segment lost 2 bases and the J segment 8 bases; nucleotides outside the gene matches: 3. This CDR3 is 13 amino acids long. CDR3 DNA sequence: TGTGCCAGCAGTTTAAATCAGGGGGACATTCAGTACTTC. It codes for CASSLNQGDIQYF.

The gene calls are TRBV5-1 and TRBJ2-1; tentatively, D is TRBD2 (6 bases). V shed 0 bases and J shed 9 bases, with 19 bases lying between them. This CDR3 spans 16 amino acids. CDR1 is SGHRS and CDR2 is YFSETQ in the germline V gene. CDR3 coding DNA: TGCGCCAGCAGCTTGGTTAATTCAGGGAACGGGGGTGAGCAGTTCTTC. It yields the protein CASSLVNSGNGGEQFF. Full variable domain (remainder filled in from reference TRBV5-1 and TRBJ2-1): KAGVTQTPRYLIKTRGQQVTLSCSPISGHRSVSWYQQTPGQGLQFLFEYFSETQRNKGNFPGRFSGRQFSNSRSEMNVSTLELGDSALYLCASSLVNSGNGGEQFFGPGTRLTVL.